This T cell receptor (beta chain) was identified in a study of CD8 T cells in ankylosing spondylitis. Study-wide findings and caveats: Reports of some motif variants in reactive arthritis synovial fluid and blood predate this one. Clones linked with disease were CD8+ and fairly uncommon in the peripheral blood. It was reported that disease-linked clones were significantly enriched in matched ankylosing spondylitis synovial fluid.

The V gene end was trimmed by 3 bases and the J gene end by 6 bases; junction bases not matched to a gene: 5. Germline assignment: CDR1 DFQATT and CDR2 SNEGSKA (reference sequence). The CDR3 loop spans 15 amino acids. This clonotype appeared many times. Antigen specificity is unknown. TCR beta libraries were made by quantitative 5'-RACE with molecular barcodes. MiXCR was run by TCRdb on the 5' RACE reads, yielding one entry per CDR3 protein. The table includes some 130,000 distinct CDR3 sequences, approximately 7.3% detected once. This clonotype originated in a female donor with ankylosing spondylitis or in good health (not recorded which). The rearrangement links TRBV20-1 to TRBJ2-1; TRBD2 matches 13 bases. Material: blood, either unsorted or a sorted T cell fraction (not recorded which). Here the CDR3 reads CSARTSGGPFNEQFF. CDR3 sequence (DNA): TGCAGTGCTAGGACTAGCGGGGGGCCCTTCAATGAGCAGTTCTTC.